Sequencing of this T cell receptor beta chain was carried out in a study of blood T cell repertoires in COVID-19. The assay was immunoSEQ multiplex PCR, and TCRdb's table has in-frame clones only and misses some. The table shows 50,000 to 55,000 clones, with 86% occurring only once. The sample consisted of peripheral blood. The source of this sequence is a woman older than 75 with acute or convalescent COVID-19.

The CDR3 loop is CASSERTGGDRYGYTF. In DNA form, the CDR3 reads TGTGCCAGCAGCGAAAGGACAGGGGGTGATCGGTATGGCTACACCTTC. This chain links TRBV6-1 with TRBJ1-2, with TRBD1 matching 10 bases. V was clipped by 6 bases and J by 5 bases; unmatched bases: 12. This CDR3 comprises 16 residues. Germline-derived CDR1 and CDR2 are MNHNS and SASEGT.